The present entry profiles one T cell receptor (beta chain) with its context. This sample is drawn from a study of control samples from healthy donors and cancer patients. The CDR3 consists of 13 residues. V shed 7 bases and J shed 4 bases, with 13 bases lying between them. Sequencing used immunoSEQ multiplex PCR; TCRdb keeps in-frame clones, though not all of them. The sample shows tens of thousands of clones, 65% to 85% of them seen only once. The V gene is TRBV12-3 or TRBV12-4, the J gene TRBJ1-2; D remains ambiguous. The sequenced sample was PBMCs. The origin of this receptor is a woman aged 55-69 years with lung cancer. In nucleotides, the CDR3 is TGTGCCAGCACCGGGCCAACCTCCTATGGCTACACCTTC. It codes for CASTGPTSYGYTF.